This is a list of T cell receptor beta chains from one sample in a study of shared clonotypes between healthy human individuals. Clones were sequenced by immunoSEQ multiplex PCR, and TCRdb holds only the in-frame ones, with some missing. In the table there are 400,000 to 600,000 clones, nearly 80% of which are singletons. Sequencing was carried out using PBMCs. The receptor source for this set is a woman in her thirties or forties in good health. Some clones in this sample may be carry-over from other donors' samples. Each CDR3 is given with its conserved first and last residue. The order of the fields is clone size, V gene, D gene, J gene, CDR3 DNA, CDR3 protein. The D gene is left open where the match is weak. Some rows have no size entry. The others give once, few or many, or a class for an expanded clone.

clone size: many; V gene: TRBV7-8; D gene: TRBD2; J gene: TRBJ2-2; CDR3 DNA: TGTGCCAGCAGCGTAAGGACTAGTCGGAACACCGGGGAGCTGTTTTTT; CDR3 protein: CASSVRTSRNTGELFF
clone size: -; V gene: TRBV27; D gene: TRBD1; J gene: TRBJ1-5; CDR3 DNA: TGTGCCAGCAGCTCCGGGACAGGCCTTAGCAATCAGCCCCAGCATTTT; CDR3 protein: CASSSGTGLSNQPQHF
clone size: many; V gene: TRBV7-2; D gene: TRBD1; J gene: TRBJ1-3; CDR3 DNA: TGTGCCAGCAGCCCCCGGACAGGGAGCGAGGGAAACACCATATATTTT; CDR3 protein: CASSPRTGSEGNTIYF
clone size: -; V gene: TRBV9; D gene: TRBD2; J gene: TRBJ2-5; CDR3 DNA: TGTGCCAGCAGCTCAACCGGGACTAGCGCTGAGACCCAGTACTTC; CDR3 protein: CASSSTGTSAETQYF
clone size: -; V gene: TRBV10-1; D gene: -; J gene: TRBJ2-5; CDR3 DNA: TGCGCCAGCAGTGACTCAAAGGGCAGCCTGGAAGAGACCCAGTACTTC; CDR3 protein: CASSDSKGSLEETQYF
clone size: few; V gene: TRBV5-1; D gene: -; J gene: TRBJ2-5; CDR3 DNA: TGCGCCAGCAGGCTGAGAGGGGGAGGGCCGGGGGAGACCCAGTACTTC; CDR3 protein: CASRLRGGGPGETQYF
clone size: -; V gene: TRBV5-1; D gene: TRBD1; J gene: TRBJ2-3; CDR3 DNA: TGCGCCAGCAGCCCTCCCCGACAGGGTGGAACAGATACGCAGTATTTT; CDR3 protein: CASSPPRQGGTDTQYF
clone size: -; V gene: TRBV11-2; D gene: -; J gene: TRBJ2-7; CDR3 DNA: TGTGCCAGCAGCTTAGCCGACAGTGTCCACGAGCAGTACTTC; CDR3 protein: CASSLADSVHEQYF
clone size: -; V gene: TRBV18; D gene: -; J gene: TRBJ2-3; CDR3 DNA: TGTGCCAGCTCACCACGTGGAGATACGCAGTATTTT; CDR3 protein: CASSPRGDTQYF
clone size: -; V gene: TRBV14; D gene: -; J gene: TRBJ1-2; CDR3 DNA: TGTGCCAGCAGCCAAGGACGACAGATGTTATGGCCCTATGGCTACACCTTC; CDR3 protein: CASSQGRQMLWPYGYTF
clone size: once; V gene: TRBV11-1; D gene: -; J gene: TRBJ2-5; CDR3 DNA: TGTGCCAGCGGGAGGGGGGTGCAAGAGACCCAGTACTTC; CDR3 protein: CASGRGVQETQYF
clone size: -; V gene: TRBV29-1; D gene: -; J gene: TRBJ2-7; CDR3 DNA: TGCAGCGTCAGAATTACAGCCTACGAGCAGTACTTC; CDR3 protein: CSVRITAYEQYF
clone size: -; V gene: TRBV10-1; D gene: TRBD2; J gene: TRBJ2-1; CDR3 DNA: TGCGCCAGCGGGAGACTAGCGGAACTCTTCTACAATGAGCAGTTCTTC; CDR3 protein: CASGRLAELFYNEQFF
clone size: -; V gene: TRBV11-2; D gene: TRBD1; J gene: TRBJ2-5; CDR3 DNA: TGTGCCAGCAGCCTGACAGGGGGCGTGGAGACCCAGTACTTC; CDR3 protein: CASSLTGGVETQYF
clone size: -; V gene: TRBV7-3; D gene: TRBD2; J gene: TRBJ2-3; CDR3 DNA: TGTGCCAGCAGCCCGCTAGCGGGATCCTCCACAGATACGCAGTATTTT; CDR3 protein: CASSPLAGSSTDTQYF
clone size: -; V gene: TRBV4-2; D gene: -; J gene: TRBJ2-1; CDR3 DNA: TGTGCCAGCAGCGAAGGTCGGGAGCAGTTCTTC; CDR3 protein: CASSEGREQFF
clone size: -; V gene: TRBV11-3; D gene: TRBD2; J gene: TRBJ2-5; CDR3 DNA: TGTGCCAGCAGACCCCGACTAGCGGGCGGGGAGACCCAGTACTTC; CDR3 protein: CASRPRLAGGETQYF
clone size: -; V gene: TRBV7-9; D gene: -; J gene: TRBJ1-3; CDR3 DNA: TGTGCCAGCAGCTTAGAGGCAGGGAGCACCATATATTTT; CDR3 protein: CASSLEAGSTIYF
clone size: few; V gene: TRBV6-6; D gene: -; J gene: TRBJ1-1; CDR3 DNA: TGTGCCAGCAGTTACTCGAACGGGGCGGGCACTGAAGCTTTCTTT; CDR3 protein: CASSYSNGAGTEAFF
clone size: -; V gene: TRBV30; D gene: -; J gene: TRBJ2-5; CDR3 DNA: TGTGCCTGGAGTCGAGGCGGGGAGACCCAGTACTTC; CDR3 protein: CAWSRGGETQYF
clone size: -; V gene: TRBV7-2; D gene: TRBD2; J gene: TRBJ2-3; CDR3 DNA: TGTGCCAGCAGCCCTAGCGGCCTCATCACAGATACGCAGTATTTT; CDR3 protein: CASSPSGLITDTQYF
clone size: -; V gene: TRBV19; D gene: TRBD1; J gene: TRBJ2-2; CDR3 DNA: TGTGCCAGTAGTATACAGACAGGGGTCGGGGAGCTGTTTTTT; CDR3 protein: CASSIQTGVGELFF
clone size: many; V gene: TRBV5-1; D gene: -; J gene: TRBJ2-3; CDR3 DNA: TGCGCCAGCAGTAGCTCCGGTTCTGAAGGAGATACGCAGTATTTT; CDR3 protein: CASSSSGSEGDTQYF
clone size: -; V gene: TRBV29-1; D gene: -; J gene: TRBJ2-1; CDR3 DNA: TGCAGCGTTGACGGGAGCTCCTACAATGAGCAGTTCTTC; CDR3 protein: CSVDGSSYNEQFF
clone size: -; V gene: TRBV5-4; D gene: -; J gene: TRBJ2-7; CDR3 DNA: TGTGCCAGCAGCTCGCCTGTCACGGGGTTCTACGAGCAGTACTTC; CDR3 protein: CASSSPVTGFYEQYF
clone size: -; V gene: TRBV5-1; D gene: -; J gene: TRBJ1-5; CDR3 DNA: TGCGCCAGCAGCTTGGGACAGGATCAGCCCCAGCATTTT; CDR3 protein: CASSLGQDQPQHF
clone size: -; V gene: TRBV6-5; D gene: -; J gene: TRBJ2-1; CDR3 DNA: TGTGCCAGCAGTTATATCGCCCGTCTATACGACAATGAGCAGTTCTTC; CDR3 protein: CASSYIARLYDNEQFF
clone size: -; V gene: TRBV10-2; D gene: -; J gene: TRBJ1-2; CDR3 DNA: TGCGCCAGCAGTGAGGACCGGAACTATGGCTACACCTTC; CDR3 protein: CASSEDRNYGYTF
clone size: -; V gene: TRBV19; D gene: -; J gene: TRBJ2-1; CDR3 DNA: TGTGCCAGTAGTGCGAGGAAAAGCTCCTACAATGAGCAGTTCTTC; CDR3 protein: CASSARKSSYNEQFF
clone size: -; V gene: TRBV6-5; D gene: -; J gene: TRBJ2-1; CDR3 DNA: TGTGCCAGCAGTTACTCGGGGGGTTCCTACAATGAGCAGTTCTTC; CDR3 protein: CASSYSGGSYNEQFF